Listed below are T cell receptor beta chains from one sample, sequenced in a study of T cell responses to AZD1222 COVID-19 vaccine. This table comes from immunoSEQ multiplex PCR, and its TCRdb copy is limited to in-frame clones, with some not included. The sample yields 75,000 to 80,000 clones, about nine tenths seen once. Material: peripheral blood, obtained 28 days after the second AZD1222 dose. The receptors were gathered from an adult who received the AZD1222 COVID-19 vaccine. Each CDR3 is given with its conserved first and last residue. The D gene is left open where the match is weak. Not all rows give a size; the values are once, few, many and, for expanded clones, a class.

TRBJ1-2,TRBV19,-,-,TGTGCCAGTAGTCCCCGACAGGTCTATGGCTACACCTTC,CASSPRQVYGYTF
TRBJ2-7,TRBV6-2/TRBV6-3,TRBD1,-,TGTGCCAGCAGTTACGAGACAGGGGATCGCTACGAGCAGTACTTC,CASSYETGDRYEQYF
TRBJ1-2,TRBV4-3,-,-,TGCGCCAGCAGCACCCAGGGGTATGGCTACACCTTC,CASSTQGYGYTF
TRBJ2-3,TRBV6-1,TRBD1,-,TGTGCCAGCAGTGCTACCCAGCGACAGGACAGGGCCCGCACAGATACGCAGTATTTT,CASSATQRQDRARTDTQYF
TRBJ2-3,TRBV18,-,few,TGTGCCAGCTCTCCTACAGATACGCAGTATTTT,CASSPTDTQYF
TRBJ1-5,TRBV30,-,once,TGTGCCTGGAGTGTAGAGGGTGGGCAGCCCCAGCATTTT,CAWSVEGGQPQHF
TRBJ2-7,TRBV11-2,-,-,TGTGCCAGCAGCTTCGGACAGACCTACGAGCAGTACTTC,CASSFGQTYEQYF
TRBJ1-6,TRBV6-5,-,-,TGTGCCAGCAGTCTCCGCTCGACCGAATCACCCCTCCACTTT,CASSLRSTESPLHF
TRBJ2-5,TRBV6-6,TRBD2,-,TGTGCCAGCACCGTAGCGGGGGGGCGAGAGACCCAGTACTTC,CASTVAGGRETQYF
TRBJ1-1,TRBV5-1,TRBD1,-,TGCGCCAGCAGCCCCGGGGACAGGGGACGACCCGCTGAAGCTTTCTTT,CASSPGDRGRPAEAFF
TRBJ2-1,TRBV11-2,TRBD2,-,TGTGCCAGCAGCTTAGAACCGACTAGCGGGGGGTACAATGAGCAGTTCTTC,CASSLEPTSGGYNEQFF
TRBJ2-1,TRBV15,-,-,TGTGCCACCAGCAGAGATACAGGACCCAATGAGCAGTTCTTC,CATSRDTGPNEQFF
TRBJ2-1,TRBV5-5,-,-,TGTGCCAGCAGCTTGGAGTCGAGCTCCTACAATGAGCAGTTCTTC,CASSLESSSYNEQFF
TRBJ2-4,TRBV11-2,TRBD2,-,TGTGCCAGCAGCTTAGATCTACTAGCGGGGGACCTAGCCAAAAACATTCAGTACTTC,CASSLDLLAGDLAKNIQYF
TRBJ1-2,TRBV5-1,-,-,TGCGCCAGCAGCTTGGAACAGCCCTATGGCTACACCTTC,CASSLEQPYGYTF
TRBJ1-3,TRBV19,-,-,TGTGCCAGTAAGTGGGGCACCTCTGGAAACACCATATATTTT,CASKWGTSGNTIYF
TRBJ2-3,TRBV28,TRBD2,-,TGTGCCAGTGTAGCGGGGGCTTTTAGCACAGATACGCAGTATTTT,CASVAGAFSTDTQYF
TRBJ1-3,TRBV9,-,-,TGTGCCAGCAGCGTAGCTCTCGGCTCTGGAAACACCATATATTTT,CASSVALGSGNTIYF
TRBJ1-1,TRBV7-9,TRBD1,-,TGTGCCAGCAGCTTAACAGGGGGCGGAGCTGAAGCTTTCTTT,CASSLTGGGAEAFF
TRBJ2-7,TRBV28,-,once,TGTGCCAGCACCCCCGGGGGCGGGGCTCCCTCCTACGAGCAGTACTTC,CASTPGGGAPSYEQYF
TRBJ2-7,TRBV7-9,-,-,TGTGCCAGCAGCTTATTCCCAGGAAGTAGCCACGAGCAGTACTTC,CASSLFPGSSHEQYF
TRBJ1-3,TRBV5-4,-,-,TGTGCCAGCAGCTTAAGGGGCAGCTCTGGAAACACCATATATTTT,CASSLRGSSGNTIYF
TRBJ2-1,TRBV24-1,-,-,TGTGCCACCAGTGATTTGCTCTCACCCAATGAGCAGTTCTTC,CATSDLLSPNEQFF
TRBJ2-7,TRBV6-5,-,-,TGTGCCAGCAGTCTCGCGCGGCGGTCCTACGAGCAGTACTTC,CASSLARRSYEQYF
TRBJ1-5,TRBV21-1,-,-,TGTGCCAGCTTAAGGGGAGGACAGTATAGCAATCAGCCCCAGCATTTT,CASLRGGQYSNQPQHF
TRBJ2-3,TRBV7-2,TRBD2,-,TGTGCCACCCGTCGAGCGGGGGTATTCACAGATACGCAGTATTTT,CATRRAGVFTDTQYF
TRBJ2-3,TRBV7-2,-,once,TGTGCCAGCAGCCTCCGCGGGGCAAGGGCAGATACGCAGTATTTT,CASSLRGARADTQYF
TRBJ2-1,TRBV7-7,TRBD1,once,TGTGCCAGCAGCTTAAATCCGGGACAGGGGGCCGGTGAGCAGTTCTTC,CASSLNPGQGAGEQFF
TRBJ1-1,TRBV2,-,-,TGTGCCAGCAGGGGGTGGTCTAAGAACACTGAAGCTTTCTTT,CASRGWSKNTEAFF